This T cell receptor (beta chain) was captured in a study of T cell repertoires in cytomegalovirus infection. For the study at large: Public TCR beta signature analysis indicated the presence of both CMV infection and matching HLA type.

As to this clonotype: Its matching antigen is unknown.

Whole-study findings and limits: CMV-specific HLA-C-restricted TCR beta clonotypes dominated the ex vivo response.

TCRdb recomputed calls from the reads with MiXCR, one row per CDR3 protein. The sample holds fewer than 650,000 distinct CDR3 sequences, 35% to 50% seen once. The sample here was cultured PBMCs, taken from culture after CMV antigen stimulation. The clonotype comes from a human donor in good health (CMV status not recorded). Some clones in this sample may be carry-over from other donors' samples.

In nucleotides, the CDR3 is TGCAGCGTTGTCGACGGAGAGGTTCACTATGGCTACACCTTC. Translation: CSVVDGEVHYGYTF. The chain couples TRBV29-1 to TRBJ1-2; D is undetermined. The CDR3 length is 14 residues. Trimming removed 4 bases from V and 3 bases from J, with 15 bases in between. Germline assignment: CDR1 SQVTM and CDR2 ANQGSEA.